What follows are 32 T cell receptor beta chains derived from one specimen sequenced in a study of vaccination effects on CD4 cells after COVID-19. Culturing for ten to eleven days preceded CD4+ T cell isolation. These TCRs are of unknown antigen specificity. Clones were sequenced by immunoSEQ multiplex PCR, and TCRdb holds only the in-frame ones, with some missing. The repertoire includes 35,000 to 40,000 clones, around 80% of them detected once, and just under 3% sits in the top ten. The material was CD4+ T cells from PBMCs cultured without peptide, obtained before COVID-19 vaccination. The receptors come from a human donor who received a COVID-19 vaccine.

This chain uses TRBV10-2 with TRBJ1-4; tentative D call: TRBD1 (5 bases). This CDR3 has 14 amino acids. V lost 6 bases and J 1 base, leaving 9 bases between the germline ends. Looked up from germline, CDR1 is WSHSY and CDR2 is SAAADI. CDR3 nucleotide sequence: TGCGCCAGCAGGGCCGACAGAACTAATGAAAAACTGTTTTTT. Translation gives CASRADRTNEKLFF.

The chain uses TRBV3-1 (or the pseudogene TRBV3-2) and TRBJ1-2; D perhaps matches TRBD1 (6 bases). CDR3 size: 18 residues. The V gene's germline CDR1 is LGHDT and CDR2 YNNKEL (reference sequence). The V gene lost 1 base and the J gene lost 0 bases, with 18 bases spanning the gap. In DNA, the CDR3 is TGTGCCAGCAGCCAAGCCGGGGGGCAGGACGGACCTAACTATGGCTACACCTTC. It yields the protein CASSQAGGQDGPNYGYTF.

The genes are TRBV9 and TRBJ1-1, with TRBD1 matching over 8 bases. CDR1 and CDR2 (germline): SGDLS, YYNGEE. The CDR3 length is 14 residues. V trimming: 3 bases; J trimming: 3 bases; junction bases outside the gene matches: 4. CDR3 sequence (DNA): TGTGCCAGCAGCGGGGGACAGGTCGACACTGAAGCTTTCTTT. It is translated as CASSGGQVDTEAFF.

This chain connects TRBV5-6 to TRBJ2-7, with 7 bases matching TRBD2. CDR1 and CDR2 (germline): SGHDT, YYEEEE. V was pared by 4 bases and J by 3 bases, with 13 bases of the junction left unmatched. This CDR3 comprises 16 residues. The CDR3 DNA reads as TGTGCCAGCAGCCCCTTCCTCCTAGCGGAGATCTACGAGCAGTACGTC. Its translation: CASSPFLLAEIYEQYV.

The CDR3 nucleotides are TGTGCCATCAGTGAGATGGCGGCGGCGGATACGCAGTATTTT. This sequence encodes CAISEMAAADTQYF. The chain recombines TRBV10-3 with TRBJ2-3; D is unclear. The CDR3 sequence is 14 residues long. Germline CDR1 ENHRY, CDR2 SYGVKD. Trimming removed 2 bases from V and 6 bases from J, with 12 bases in between.

This clone was observed a few times. The chain links TRBV10-2 to TRBJ2-2; D possibly corresponds to TRBD2 (6 bases). Germline V gives CDR1 WSHSY, CDR2 SAAADI. Trimming took 8 bases from V and 2 from J, leaving 9 bases between them. The CDR3 totals 13 residues. The DNA for the CDR3 is TGCGCCAGCGGACTAACTAACACCGGGGAGCTGTTTTTT. Amino acid sequence: CASGLTNTGELFF.

The chain links TRBV10-3 to TRBJ1-1; the D gene is possibly TRBD1 (6 bases). This CDR3 is built from 14 residues. CDR1 is ENHRY, CDR2 SYGVKD, per germline. V was trimmed by 8 bases and J by 0 bases, leaving 13 bases between them. CDR3 residues: CAIRSGQLNTEAFF. In nucleotides, the CDR3 is TGTGCCATCCGATCAGGACAGCTGAACACTGAAGCTTTCTTT.

The chain couples TRBV7-3 to TRBJ2-2; 8 bases map to TRBD2. The V gene end was trimmed by 2 bases and the J gene end by 6 bases; junction bases not matched to a gene: 8. CDR1 and CDR2 from the germline V gene are SGHTA and FQGTGA. The CDR3 totals 16 residues. CDR3 protein: CASSLLGGAGAGELFF. In nucleotides, the CDR3 is TGTGCCAGCAGCTTACTCGGGGGGGCCGGTGCCGGGGAGCTGTTTTTT. Full variable domain (missing parts from reference TRBV7-3 and TRBJ2-2): GAGVSQTPSNKVTEKGKYVELRCDPISGHTALYWYRQSLGQGPEFLIYFQGTGAADDSGLPNDRFFAVRPEGSVSTLKIQRTERGDSAVYLCASSLLGGAGAGELFFGEGSRLTVL.

In this sample, this clone turned up once. The V call is TRBV27, the J call TRBJ2-7; 8 bases agree with TRBD1. The CDR3 is 13 residues long. The germline V gene has CDR1 MNHEY and CDR2 SMNVEV (reference sequence). J was trimmed by 3 bases and V by 5 bases; bases with no gene match: 3. In nucleotides, the CDR3 is TGTGCCAGCAGTCGGGGACAGGACTACGAGCAGTACGTC. This translates into CASSRGQDYEQYV.

The rearrangement joins TRBV19 to TRBJ2-3; no firm D call. Deletions cut 5 bases from V and 1 base from J, with 10 bases between. Germline values: CDR1 LNHDA, CDR2 SQIVND (reference sequence). The CDR3 is made up of 14 amino acids. The CDR3 DNA reads TGTGCCAGTAGTTCCATGGGTGGCACAGATACGCAGTATTTT. This codes for CASSSMGGTDTQYF. Together with reference TRBV19 and TRBJ2-3, the CDR3 gives the full variable domain: DGGITQSPKYLFRKEGQNVTLSCEQNLNHDAMYWYRQDPGQGLRLIYYSQIVNDFQKGDIAEGYSVSREKKESFPLTVTSAQKNPTAFYLCASSSMGGTDTQYFGPGTRLTVL.

The rearrangement uses TRBV9 and TRBJ2-5; 8 nucleotides align to TRBD1. Germline values: CDR1 SGDLS, CDR2 YYNGEE. This CDR3 is built from 13 residues. The V segment lost 2 bases and the J segment 5 bases; nucleotides outside the gene matches: 2. The CDR3 spells CASSVTGDETQYF. CDR3 DNA: TGTGCCAGCAGCGTGACAGGGGATGAGACCCAGTACTTC.

The J gene is TRBJ2-2, the V gene TRBV12-5; D is unresolved. CDR1 and CDR2 (germline): LGHNT, FRNRAP. The CDR3 runs 16 residues. V dropped 2 bases and J dropped 3 bases, with 13 bases sitting between them. The CDR3 loop is CASGLPNLGYTGELFF. CDR3 nucleotide sequence: TGTGCTAGTGGTTTGCCGAACTTGGGGTACACCGGGGAGCTGTTTTTT. Filled out from reference TRBV12-5 and TRBJ2-2, the complete variable domain reads DARVTQTPRHKVTEMGQEVTMRCQPILGHNTVFWYRQTMMQGLELLAYFRNRAPLDDSGMPKDRFSAEMPDATLATLKIQPSEPRDSAVYFCASGLPNLGYTGELFFGEGSRLTVL.

The rearrangement links TRBV10-3 to TRBJ1-1; D unclear. The CDR3 extends over 17 amino acids. Looked up from germline, CDR1 is ENHRY and CDR2 is SYGVKD. The germline V and J ends were trimmed by 0 bases and 0 bases, with 14 bases remaining between them. The CDR3 sequence: CAISESYGPRMNTEAFF. The CDR3 DNA is TGTGCCATCAGTGAGTCGTATGGCCCCAGGATGAACACTGAAGCTTTCTTT.

This chain uses TRBV6-5 with TRBJ1-5; D not certain. Germline values: CDR1 MNHEY, CDR2 SVGAGI. The germline V and J ends were trimmed by 5 bases and 1 base, with 9 bases remaining between them. The CDR3 extends over 14 amino acids. The CDR3 region is CASSTGRSNQPQHF. The DNA for the CDR3 is TGTGCCAGCAGTACGGGTAGGAGCAATCAGCCCCAGCATTTT.

The rearrangement uses TRBV7-2 and TRBJ1-2, with 7 bases matching TRBD1. V trimming: 5 bases; J trimming: 7 bases; junction bases outside the gene matches: 19. Germline V gene sequence: CDR1 SGHTA, CDR2 FQGNSA. The CDR3 is made up of 17 amino acids. CDR3 protein: CASSPEVGRKGGAGYTF. The DNA for the CDR3 is TGTGCCAGCAGCCCAGAAGTCGGGCGTAAAGGGGGCGCTGGCTACACCTTC. The full variable domain, in which reference TRBV7-2 and TRBJ1-2 provide the parts outside the CDR3, is GAGVSQSPSNKVTEKGKDVELRCDPISGHTALYWYRQSLGQGLEFLIYFQGNSAPDKSGLPSDRFSAERTGGSVSTLTIQRTQQEDSAVYLCASSPEVGRKGGAGYTFGSGTRLTVV.

This chain links TRBV12-3 or TRBV12-4 with TRBJ2-1; D is possibly TRBD1 (6 bases). The CDR3 totals 13 residues. Trimming left V 7 bases short and J 5 bases short, with 12 bases between. CDR3 protein: CASTKDRNNEQFF. CDR3 in DNA: TGTGCCAGCACCAAGGACAGAAACAATGAGCAGTTCTTC.

The gene calls are TRBV30 and TRBJ1-6, with no clear D. In germline, CDR1 is GTSNPN, CDR2 SVGIG (reference sequence). The CDR3 sequence is 14 residues long. Trimming took off 4 bases at V and 6 bases at J, with 13 bases between the two ends. CDR3 residues: CAWTVSGLNSPLHF. CDR3 bases: TGTGCCTGGACGGTCTCGGGTCTTAATTCACCCCTCCACTTT. The full variable domain, completed using reference TRBV30 and TRBJ1-6, is SQTIHQWPATLVQPVGSPLSLECTVEGTSNPNLYWYRQAAGRGLQLLFYSVGIGQISSEVPQNLSASRPQDRQFILSSKKLLLSDSGFYLCAWTVSGLNSPLHFGNGTRLTVT.

The chain employs TRBV10-1 and TRBJ1-2; D possibly corresponds to TRBD1 (6 bases). This CDR3 spans 13 amino acids. From germline, CDR1 is WNHNN and CDR2 SYGVQD (reference sequence). Trimming left V 6 bases short and J 7 bases short, with 15 bases between. For the CDR3, the DNA is TGCGCCAGCAGCCCTACAGGGTCGAGTGGCTACACCTTC. Translated, it gives CASSPTGSSGYTF.

This chain links TRBV6-5 with TRBJ2-1, with 10 positions matching TRBD2. V was clipped by 7 bases and J by 9 bases; unmatched bases: 6. Germline V gene sequence: CDR1 MNHEY, CDR2 SVGAGI. The CDR3 runs 13 residues. The CDR3: CASTRLAGAEQFF. DNA of the CDR3: TGTGCCAGCACCCGACTAGCGGGCGCTGAGCAGTTCTTC.

In its sample, this clone was seen once. The CDR3 nucleotides are TGTGCCAGTAGTAGACCGGGACAGGGAAGAAATGAGCAGTTCTTC. This sequence encodes CASSRPGQGRNEQFF. This chain links TRBV19 with TRBJ2-1, with 9 bases that match TRBD1. The CDR3 has 15 amino acids. Germline assignment: CDR1 LNHDA and CDR2 SQIVND (reference sequence). The V and J ends lost 4 bases and 7 bases, in that order; junction bases with no gene match: 8.

The CDR3 DNA reads TGTGCCAGCAACGTACAGGGGCCGGGCTATGGCTACACCTTC. Protein product: CASNVQGPGYGYTF. The chain employs TRBV6-5 and TRBJ1-2; the match to TRBD1 covers 7 bases. V shed 7 bases and J 4 bases; nucleotides not matched to a gene: 9. Germline lookup yields CDR1 MNHEY and CDR2 SVGAGI. The CDR3 has 14 amino acids.

The chain joins TRBV7-9 to TRBJ1-2, with D possibly matching TRBD1 (5 bases). Germline assignment: CDR1 SEHNR and CDR2 FQNEAQ (reference sequence). There are 15 residues in the CDR3. The V and J ends lost 4 bases and 2 bases respectively, with 14 bases between them. The CDR3 spells CASSSNNRGNYGYTF. In DNA, the CDR3 is TGTGCCAGCAGCTCAAATAATCGGGGGAACTATGGCTACACCTTC.

This clone was counted once. The chain recombines TRBV21-1 with TRBJ2-1; the D segment call TRBD1 is taken from the table without a DNA check. TRBV21-1 is a pseudogene locus. CDR3 size: 19 residues. CDR3 coding DNA: TGTGCCAGCAGAATCGACAGACGCAACGGACGTACTTCCTACAATGAGCAGTTCTTC. Translating it yields CASRIDRRNGRTSYNEQFF.

The chain couples TRBV7-2 to TRBJ2-1, with TRBD2 identical over 7 bases. CDR1 is SGHTA, CDR2 FQGNSA, per germline. V gave up 4 bases and J gave up 1 base; unmatched junction bases: 1. There are 14 residues in the CDR3. The CDR3 DNA sequence: TGTGCCAGCAGCTCCGGGGGGTCCTACAATGAGCAGTTCTTC. It encodes CASSSGGSYNEQFF. Filled out from reference TRBV7-2 and TRBJ2-1, the complete variable domain reads GAGVSQSPSNKVTEKGKDVELRCDPISGHTALYWYRQSLGQGLEFLIYFQGNSAPDKSGLPSDRFSAERTGGSVSTLTIQRTQQEDSAVYLCASSSGGSYNEQFFGPGTRLTVL.

V and J are TRBV10-1 and TRBJ2-5, with TRBD1 identical over 7 bases. The CDR3 covers 17 residues. V gave up 0 bases and J gave up 1 base; unmatched junction bases: 8. CDR1 and CDR2 from the germline V gene are WNHNN and SYGVQD (reference sequence). CDR3 in amino acids: CASSESGRGKIQETQYF. The CDR3 coding sequence is TGCGCCAGCAGTGAGTCAGGCAGGGGGAAAATCCAAGAGACCCAGTACTTC.

This sequence joins TRBV18 and TRBJ1-2, with D possibly TRBD1 on 5 matching bases. V shed 3 bases and J shed 1 base, with 9 bases lying between them. The CDR3 length is 14 residues. In germline, CDR1 is KGHSH, CDR2 LQKENI. CDR3 sequence: CASSPDTLNYGYTF. CDR3 in DNA: TGTGCCAGCTCACCGGACACCCTTAACTATGGCTACACCTTC.

The chain couples TRBV9 to TRBJ1-5, with D unresolved. V was shortened by 4 bases and J by 8 bases, with 13 bases between the two germline ends. Germline loops: CDR1 SGDLS, CDR2 YYNGEE. The CDR3 contains 13 residues. The CDR3 here is CASSPDGSKPQHF. The CDR3 DNA reads as TGTGCCAGCAGCCCAGATGGGTCTAAGCCCCAGCATTTT.

The chain carries TRBV5-1 and TRBJ1-5, with TRBD1 as a possible D gene (5 bases). This CDR3 comprises 14 residues. Germline V gene data show CDR1 as SGHRS and CDR2 as YFSETQ. Trimming cost V 5 bases and J 1 base, with 10 bases left between them. The CDR3 loop reads CASRPGASNQPQHF. CDR3 coding DNA: TGCGCCAGCAGGCCCGGGGCCAGCAATCAGCCCCAGCATTTT. Combining the CDR3 with reference TRBV5-1 and TRBJ1-5 gives the whole variable domain KAGVTQTPRYLIKTRGQQVTLSCSPISGHRSVSWYQQTPGQGLQFLFEYFSETQRNKGNFPGRFSGRQFSNSRSEMNVSTLELGDSALYLCASRPGASNQPQHFGDGTRLSIL.

This clone was seen only a few times. This sequence joins TRBV6-1 and TRBJ1-6, with a weak D call TRBD1 (5 bases). Germline assignment: CDR1 MNHNS and CDR2 SASEGT. The V end lost 4 bases, the J end lost 0 bases, and 13 bases lay between the germline ends. The CDR3 covers 17 residues. This chain's CDR3 is CASSVRGRSSYNSPLHF. The CDR3 DNA is TGTGCCAGCAGTGTTCGGGGCCGAAGCTCCTATAATTCACCCCTCCACTTT.

The V gene is TRBV28, the J gene TRBJ2-3, with D hard to call. CDR1 and CDR2 (germline): MDHEN, SYDVKM. Trimming stripped 6 bases from V and 2 bases from J, with 15 bases between. The CDR3 has 15 amino acids. For the CDR3, the DNA is TGTGCCAGCAGCCGCCCGACTTCGAACACAGATACGCAGTATTTT. Protein sequence: CASSRPTSNTDTQYF.

The rearrangement joins TRBV9 to TRBJ2-2, with TRBD2 matching 8 bases. This CDR3 contains 16 residues. The V and J ends lost 0 bases and 5 bases, in that order; junction bases with no gene match: 6. The germline gives CDR1 SGDLS, CDR2 YYNGEE. CDR3 protein: CASSVGPGGRTGELFF. The CDR3 region has the DNA TGTGCCAGCAGCGTAGGTCCGGGGGGGCGAACCGGGGAGCTGTTTTTT.

The genes are TRBV18 and TRBJ2-1, with D unclear. CDR3 length: 13 residues. Germline CDR1 reads KGHSH; CDR2 reads LQKENI. Trimming took 2 bases from V and 10 from J, leaving 12 bases between them. The DNA for the CDR3 is TGTGCCAGCTCACCATCGGTCGCCGGCGAGCAGTTCTTC. Amino acid sequence: CASSPSVAGEQFF.